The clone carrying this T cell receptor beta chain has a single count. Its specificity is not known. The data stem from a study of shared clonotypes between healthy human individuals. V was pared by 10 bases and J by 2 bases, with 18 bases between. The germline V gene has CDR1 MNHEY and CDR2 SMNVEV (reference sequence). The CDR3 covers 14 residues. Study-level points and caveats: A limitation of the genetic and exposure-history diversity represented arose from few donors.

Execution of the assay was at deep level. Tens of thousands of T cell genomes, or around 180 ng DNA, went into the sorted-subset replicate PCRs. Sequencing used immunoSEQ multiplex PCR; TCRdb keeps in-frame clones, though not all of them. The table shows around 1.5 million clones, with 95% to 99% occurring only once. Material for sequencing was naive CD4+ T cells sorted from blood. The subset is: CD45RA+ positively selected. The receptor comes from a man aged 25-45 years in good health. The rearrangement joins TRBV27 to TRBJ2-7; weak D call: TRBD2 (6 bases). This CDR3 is CAIPPSGPTYEQYF. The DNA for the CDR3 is TGTGCCATACCCCCCAGCGGGCCTACCTACGAGCAGTACTTC.